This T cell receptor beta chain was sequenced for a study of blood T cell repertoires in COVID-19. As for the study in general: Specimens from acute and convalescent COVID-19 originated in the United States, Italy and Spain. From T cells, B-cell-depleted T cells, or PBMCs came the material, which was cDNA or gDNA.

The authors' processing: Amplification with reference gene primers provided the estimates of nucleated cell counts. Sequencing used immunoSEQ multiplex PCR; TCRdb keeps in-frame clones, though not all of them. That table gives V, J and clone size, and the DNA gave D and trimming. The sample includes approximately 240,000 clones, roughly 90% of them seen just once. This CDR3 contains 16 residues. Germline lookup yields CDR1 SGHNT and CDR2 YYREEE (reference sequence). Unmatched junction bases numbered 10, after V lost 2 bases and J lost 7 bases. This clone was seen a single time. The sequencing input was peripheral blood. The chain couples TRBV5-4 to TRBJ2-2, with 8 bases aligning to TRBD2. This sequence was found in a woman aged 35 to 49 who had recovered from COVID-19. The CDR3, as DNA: TGTGCCAGCAGCTTTGATACGGGAGGGCCCGGCGGGGAGCTGTTTTTT. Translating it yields CASSFDTGGPGGELFF.